The 25 T cell receptor beta chains listed next were all sequenced from one sample in a study of CD8 T cells in ankylosing spondylitis. Notes on the study in general: A motif of several highly homologous TCR beta variants was seen as apparently characteristic of ankylosing spondylitis blood.

TCRdb called the 5' RACE reads again in MiXCR, with one record for every CDR3 protein. The repertoire includes 350,000 to 550,000 distinct CDR3 sequences, roughly a quarter of them detected once, and 0.89% sits in the top ten. These receptors have no known antigen. Source material: blood, either unsorted or a sorted T cell fraction (not recorded which). These receptors were collected from a male donor with ankylosing spondylitis.

The sample holds many counts of this clonotype. The V gene is TRBV7-9, the J gene TRBJ1-2; 9 positions agree with TRBD1. This CDR3 is 13 amino acids long. Losses at the gene ends were 1 base for V and 7 bases for J; bases not matched to a gene: 1. Germline V gene lookup returns CDR1 SEHNR and CDR2 FQNEAQ (reference sequence). CDR3 amino acids: CASSLDRGPGYTF. For the CDR3, the DNA is TGTGCCAGCAGCTTAGACAGGGGGCCTGGCTACACCTTC.

This clonotype showed up just a few times. The chain uses TRBV10-1 and TRBJ1-2, with no clear D. Trimming took off 2 bases at V and 0 bases at J, with 7 bases between the two ends. CDR1 and CDR2 from the germline V gene are WNHNN and SYGVQD (reference sequence). The CDR3 loop spans 14 amino acids. CDR3 loop: CASSEGPSNYGYTF. The CDR3 coding sequence is TGCGCCAGCAGTGAGGGCCCATCTAACTATGGCTACACCTTC.

This clonotype was found a few times. The rearrangement links TRBV5-1 to TRBJ1-2; TRBD1 aligns across 10 bases. Trimming at V came to 2 bases and at J to 7 bases, leaving 8 bases not matched to a gene. The germline gives CDR1 SGHRS, CDR2 YFSETQ. The CDR3 contains 15 residues. The CDR3 DNA reads TGCGCCAGCAGCTTAACTGACAGGGGGCTCGGTGGCTACACCTTC. Protein product: CASSLTDRGLGGYTF.

This clonotype was seen more than once but under ten times. This chain uses TRBV7-6 with TRBJ2-6; no firm D call. The CDR3 runs to 14 residues. V gave up 0 bases and J gave up 8 bases, with 8 bases separating them. Germline CDR1 is SGHVS and CDR2 is FNYEAQ. The CDR3, as DNA: TGTGCCAGCAGCTTAGCTCCTTTCTCCAACGTCCTGACTTTC. Its protein product is CASSLAPFSNVLTF.

This clonotype has just a few counts. The genes are TRBV20-1 and TRBJ2-5; the D is unclear. Germline CDR1 is DFQATT and CDR2 is SNEGSKA (reference sequence). There are 11 residues in the CDR3. V was pared by 7 bases and J by 2 bases, with 8 bases between. Here the CDR3 DNA reads TGCAGTGTTGGAATACAAGAGACCCAGTACTTC. It encodes CSVGIQETQYF.

This CDR3 is CSARGTGDEQFF. CDR3 sequence (DNA): TGCAGTGCTAGAGGTACCGGAGATGAGCAGTTCTTC. The V and J genes are TRBV20-1 and TRBJ2-1; D not certain. CDR1 and CDR2 from the germline V gene are DFQATT and SNEGSKA (reference sequence). The CDR3 loop spans 12 amino acids. The germline V and J ends were trimmed by 1 base and 8 bases, with 9 bases remaining between them.

V usage is TRBV18 and J usage is TRBJ2-5, with TRBD2 identical over 8 bases. The CDR3 consists of 14 residues. Germline assignment: CDR1 KGHSH and CDR2 LQKENI. Losses at the gene ends were 3 bases for V and 5 bases for J; bases not matched to a gene: 5. This chain's CDR3 is CASSPGLDAETQYF. As DNA, the CDR3 is TGTGCCAGCTCACCGGGACTAGATGCGGAGACCCAGTACTTC.

V is TRBV4-2 and J is TRBJ2-1; 10 nucleotides match TRBD1. Trimming took 1 base from V and 7 from J; bases not matched to a gene: 7. CDR3 length: 16 amino acids. Germline V CDR1 and CDR2: LGHNA, YNFKEQ. CDR3 protein: CASSQVGDRGTNEQFF. Here the CDR3 DNA reads TGTGCCAGCAGCCAAGTCGGGGACAGGGGCACGAATGAGCAGTTCTTC.

This clonotype was seen a handful of times. V usage is TRBV28 and J usage is TRBJ1-6, with D possibly TRBD1 on 6 matching bases. The germline V and J ends were trimmed by 7 bases and 8 bases, with 12 bases remaining between them. The CDR3 runs 13 residues. Germline CDR1 MDHEN, CDR2 SYDVKM. The CDR3 loop reads CASIGQTDSPLHF. CDR3 DNA: TGTGCCAGCATTGGACAGACAGATTCACCCCTCCACTTT.

This clonotype has a handful of counts. V usage is TRBV10-1 and J usage is TRBJ1-2; D unresolved. With 5 bases removed from V and 2 bases from J, the gap between germline ends came to 6 bases. CDR1 is WNHNN and CDR2 is SYGVQD in the germline V gene (reference sequence). The CDR3 sequence is 12 residues long. Written as DNA, the CDR3 is TGCGCCAGCAGTAATAACAACTATGGCTACACCTTC. This codes for CASSNNNYGYTF.

This clonotype was counted once. The chain has TRBV30 and TRBJ2-1; D gene uncertain. The V gene lost 3 bases and the J gene lost 3 bases, with 9 bases spanning the gap. Germline CDR1 is GTSNPN and CDR2 is SVGIG (reference sequence). This CDR3 has 13 residues. This CDR3 is CAWSQYSYNEQFF. Written as DNA, the CDR3 is TGTGCCTGGAGCCAATACAGCTACAATGAGCAGTTCTTC.

This clonotype was observed a single time. V and J are TRBV19 and TRBJ2-7; 7 bases fit TRBD1. The trim removed 5 bases at V and 3 bases at J, leaving 4 bases unmatched. Germline-derived CDR1 and CDR2 are LNHDA and SQIVND (reference sequence). The CDR3 spans 13 residues. The DNA for the CDR3 is TGTGCCAGTAGTTCAGGGGGTCTCTACGAGCAGTACTTC. Amino acids: CASSSGGLYEQYF.

The chain employs TRBV20-1 and TRBJ2-3, with 11 bases matching TRBD2. Germline V gene data show CDR1 as DFQATT and CDR2 as SNEGSKA (reference sequence). The CDR3 runs to 14 residues. Trimming removed 5 bases from V and 1 base from J; junction bases left unmatched: 2. CDR3 sequence reads: CSAGSGRGTDTQYF. CDR3 DNA: TGCAGTGCTGGTAGCGGGAGGGGCACAGATACGCAGTATTTT.

The V gene is TRBV10-2, the J gene TRBJ2-3; no definite D call. CDR1 and CDR2 from the germline V gene are WSHSY and SAAADI. This CDR3 is built from 13 residues. The V end lost 2 bases, the J end lost 4 bases, and 7 bases lay between the germline ends. The CDR3 loop is CASSEVRADTQYF. CDR3 nucleotide sequence: TGCGCCAGCAGTGAGGTACGGGCAGATACGCAGTATTTT.

In this sample, this clonotype turned up a few times. The chain combines TRBV12-3 or TRBV12-4 with TRBJ2-1; 11 positions match TRBD2. V shed 6 bases, J shed 6 bases, and the junction held 4 bases outside the gene matches. The CDR3 totals 14 residues. CDR3 sequence: CASRSGTSGNEQFF. The CDR3 DNA reads TGTGCCAGCAGGTCCGGGACTAGCGGCAATGAGCAGTTCTTC.

In its sample, this clonotype was seen once. The chain recombines TRBV13 with TRBJ2-2, with 9 bases that match TRBD2. CDR1 PRHDT and CDR2 FYEKMQ come from the germline V gene (reference sequence). This CDR3 is built from 20 residues. V was pared by 5 bases and J by 0 bases, with 16 bases of the junction left unmatched. In nucleotides, the CDR3 is TGTGCCAGCAGCATCCTAGGGAAGGTAGCGGGAGCCCCGAACACCGGGGAGCTGTTTTTT. It yields the protein CASSILGKVAGAPNTGELFF.

The V gene is TRBV12-3 or TRBV12-4, the J gene TRBJ2-1, with TRBD2 as a possible D gene (5 bases). The length of the CDR3 is 14 residues. V lost 5 bases to trimming and J lost 6 bases, with 14 bases between them. The DNA of the CDR3 is TGTGCCAGCAGTCACCTCAGCGCGGGCAATGAGCAGTTCTTC. This translates into CASSHLSAGNEQFF.

The chain combines TRBV5-1 with TRBJ1-1; the D is unclear. The ends were cut back, 2 bases at V and 4 bases at J, with 12 bases in the middle. CDR1 is SGHRS and CDR2 is YFSETQ in the germline V gene. CDR3 length: 14 residues. CDR3 sequence: CASSFGGSATEAFF. The CDR3 DNA follows: TGCGCCAGCAGCTTTGGAGGGAGTGCCACTGAAGCTTTCTTT.

This clonotype has just a few counts. The chain has TRBV12-3 or TRBV12-4 and TRBJ2-4, with D maybe TRBD2 (5 bases). The CDR3 length is 15 residues. V was cut by 6 bases and J by 7 bases, with 19 bases left in between. CDR3 residues: CASSLGGGGYNIQYF. The CDR3, as DNA: TGTGCCAGCAGCCTTGGTGGCGGAGGATATAACATTCAGTACTTC.

The rearrangement links TRBV5-1 to TRBJ1-4; D remains unclear. V lost 0 bases to trimming and J lost 2 bases, with 8 bases between them. Germline V gene sequence: CDR1 SGHRS, CDR2 YFSETQ. This CDR3 has 15 residues. The CDR3 loop reads CASSLGTSTNEKLFF. As DNA, the CDR3 is TGCGCCAGCAGCTTGGGGACCTCTACTAATGAAAAACTGTTTTTT.

The chain is built from TRBV24-1 and TRBJ2-1, with D tentatively TRBD1 (6 bases). The CDR3 contains 14 residues. Trimming removed 3 bases from V and 4 bases from J, with 9 bases in between. Germline-derived CDR1 and CDR2 are KGHDR and SFDVKD. This CDR3 is CATSDSRGYNEQFF. As DNA, the CDR3 is TGTGCCACCAGTGATAGCAGGGGTTACAATGAGCAGTTCTTC.

This clonotype was recorded a few times. This chain links TRBV2 with TRBJ2-1, with 11 bases that match TRBD2. The CDR3 consists of 16 residues. With V trimmed by 3 bases and J by 6 bases, 7 bases remained unmatched. Per germline, CDR1 SNHLY and CDR2 FYNNEI. The CDR3 sequence is CASSDLRLAGRNEQFF. CDR3 DNA: TGTGCCAGCAGTGATCTGCGACTAGCGGGACGCAATGAGCAGTTCTTC.

CDR3 amino acids: CASSQVGVPRYEQYF. The CDR3, as DNA: TGTGCCAGCAGCCAAGTGGGTGTCCCACGATACGAGCAGTACTTC. V and J are TRBV3-1 and TRBJ2-7; D not resolved. The CDR3 length is 15 residues. V lost 1 base and J 4 bases, leaving 14 bases between the germline ends. Germline V gene sequence: CDR1 LGHDT, CDR2 YNNKEL (reference sequence).

This clonotype turned up a few times. The rearrangement uses TRBV29-1 and TRBJ2-3, with D perhaps matching TRBD1 or TRBD2 (5 bases each). Germline V CDR1 and CDR2: SQVTM, ANQGSEA. The CDR3 loop spans 11 amino acids. The V and J ends lost 7 bases and 1 base respectively, with 6 bases between them. DNA for the CDR3: TGCAGCGGGGGACGCACAGATACGCAGTATTTT. It codes for CSGGRTDTQYF.

The gene calls are TRBV6-1 and TRBJ2-1; TRBD2 matches at 7 bases. This CDR3 region has 15 residues. Germline CDR1 is MNHNS and CDR2 is SASEGT. The trim removed 7 bases at V and 1 base at J, leaving 7 bases unmatched. CDR3 protein: CASTIAGKSYNEQFF. The DNA of the CDR3 is TGTGCCAGCACCATAGCGGGTAAATCCTACAATGAGCAGTTCTTC.